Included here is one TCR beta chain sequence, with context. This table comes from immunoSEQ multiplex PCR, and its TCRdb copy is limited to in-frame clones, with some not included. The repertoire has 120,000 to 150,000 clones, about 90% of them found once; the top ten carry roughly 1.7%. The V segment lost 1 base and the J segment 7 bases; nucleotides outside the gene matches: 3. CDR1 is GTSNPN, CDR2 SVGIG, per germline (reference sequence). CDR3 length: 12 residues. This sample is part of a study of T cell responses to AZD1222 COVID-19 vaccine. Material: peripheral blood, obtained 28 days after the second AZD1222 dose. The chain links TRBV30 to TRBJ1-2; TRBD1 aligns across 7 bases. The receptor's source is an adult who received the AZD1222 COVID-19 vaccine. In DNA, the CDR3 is TGTGCCTGGAGTGCTACAGGGGTTGGCTACACCTTC. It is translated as CAWSATGVGYTF.